What follows is one TCR beta chain and its context. In the original workflow: Scientists estimated how many nucleated cells there were by amplifying reference gene primers. Method: immunoSEQ multiplex PCR; TCRdb's copy keeps in-frame clones and lacks some. The DNA was the basis for D and trimming; V, J and clone size are from that table. The sample comprises some 150,000 clones, roughly 86% of which are singletons, and over 0.85% rests with the top ten. The sample originates from a study of blood T cell repertoires in COVID-19. Whole-study context: Both acute and convalescent COVID-19 samples were obtained from the United States, Italy and Spain. T cells, B-cell-depleted T cells, or PBMCs provided the cDNA or gDNA that served as material.

J gave up 6 bases and V 8 bases, and 7 bases lay outside the gene matches. CDR1 and CDR2 from the germline V gene are GTSNPN and SVGIG (reference sequence). CDR3 length: 13 amino acids. The chain has TRBV30 and TRBJ2-2, with 9 positions matching TRBD1. Sequencing input: peripheral blood. The sequence derives from a woman between 45 and 65 years old with acute or convalescent COVID-19. The CDR3: CAGGQGGAGELFF. The CDR3 coding sequence is TGTGCCGGGGGACAGGGTGGCGCCGGGGAGCTGTTTTTT.